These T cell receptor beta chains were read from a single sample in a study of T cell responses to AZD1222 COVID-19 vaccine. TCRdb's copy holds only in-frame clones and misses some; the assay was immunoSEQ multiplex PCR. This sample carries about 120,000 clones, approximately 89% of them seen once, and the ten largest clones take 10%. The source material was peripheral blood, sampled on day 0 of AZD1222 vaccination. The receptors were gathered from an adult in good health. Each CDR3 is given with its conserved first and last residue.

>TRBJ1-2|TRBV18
CASGAGPALYGYTF
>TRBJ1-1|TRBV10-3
CATGTLNTEAFF
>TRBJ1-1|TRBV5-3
CARSFDRALYPEAFF
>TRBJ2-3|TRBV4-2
CASSPGLAGLGGTDTQYF
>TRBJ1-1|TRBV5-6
CASSLVGRNTEAFF
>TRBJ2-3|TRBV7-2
CASSQLGQGTDTQYF
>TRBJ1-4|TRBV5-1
CASSVAGWGEKLFF
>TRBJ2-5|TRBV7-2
CASSLWTSGGVVGETQYF
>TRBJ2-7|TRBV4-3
CASSLNRGSSYEQYF
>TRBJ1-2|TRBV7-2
CASSLRQGANGYTF
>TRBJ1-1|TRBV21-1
CASSKAGTLNTEAFF
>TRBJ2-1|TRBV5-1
CASSLGTGSYNEQFF
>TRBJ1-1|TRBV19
CASSTGTGINMNTEAFF
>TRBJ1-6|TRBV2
CASRRTGPLHF
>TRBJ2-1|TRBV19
CATKEAGHGNEQFF
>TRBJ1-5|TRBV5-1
CASSFGDGGQPQHF
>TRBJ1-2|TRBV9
CASSSLSGTGHGYTF
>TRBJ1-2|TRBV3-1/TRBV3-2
CASSQGQGASGYTF
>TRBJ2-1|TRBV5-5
CASRAQGVGSYNEQFF
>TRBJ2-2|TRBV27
CASSIRGNTGELFF
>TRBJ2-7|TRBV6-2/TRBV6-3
CASSYPPGLVREQYF
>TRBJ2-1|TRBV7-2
CASSFKPPSLNEQFF
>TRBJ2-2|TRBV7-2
CASSSARLTGVWGGELFF
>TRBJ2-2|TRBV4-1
CASSPRGPGYAGELFF
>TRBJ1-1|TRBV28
CASLGGGTEAFF
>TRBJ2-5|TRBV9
CASSVVGLREETQYF
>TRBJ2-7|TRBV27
CASSLKDHPSYEQYF
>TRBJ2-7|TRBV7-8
CASSLELASEQYF
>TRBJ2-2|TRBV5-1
CASSPRLAGAADTGELFF
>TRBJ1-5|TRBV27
CASSLIPVRRYSSNQPQHF
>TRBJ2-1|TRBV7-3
CASSLGTGVDNEQFF
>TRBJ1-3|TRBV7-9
CASSLSPGGINTIYF
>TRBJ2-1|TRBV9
CASSVGGHSYNEQFF
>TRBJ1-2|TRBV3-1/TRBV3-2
CASSQEGALTGYGYTF
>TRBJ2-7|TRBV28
CASSARLAGGRNEQYF
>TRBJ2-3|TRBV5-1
CASSLGTTDTQYF
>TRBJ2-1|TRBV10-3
CAISGAGTGGVQGEQFF
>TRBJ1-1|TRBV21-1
CASSHWTYTYTEAFF
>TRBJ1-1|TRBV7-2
CASSLGGGTEAFF
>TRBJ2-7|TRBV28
CATRQGTHEQYF
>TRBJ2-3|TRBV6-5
CASSTSADTQYF
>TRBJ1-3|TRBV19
CASSRRWGNSGNTIYF
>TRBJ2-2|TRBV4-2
CASSQVTGELFF
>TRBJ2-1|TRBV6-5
CASKGGTGYNEQFF
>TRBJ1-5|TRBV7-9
CASSNEGWEHGPQHF
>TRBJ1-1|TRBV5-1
CASSLQQNTEAFF
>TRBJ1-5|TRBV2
CASSERMGGSQPQHF
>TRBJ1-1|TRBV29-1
CSARGGGVGTEAFF
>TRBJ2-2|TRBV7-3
CASSLGLITNTGELFF
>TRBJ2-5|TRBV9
CASSVGLNQETQYF
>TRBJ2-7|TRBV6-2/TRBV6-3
CASSYRTPTGGKLGEQYF
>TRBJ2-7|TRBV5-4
CASSSYSQSSYEQYF